What follows are 32 T cell receptor beta chains derived from one specimen sequenced in a study of response to subunit inactivated influenza vaccine. TCRdb ran MiXCR on the RT-PCR reads and lists one entry per CDR3 protein. The table records 500,000 to 750,000 distinct CDR3 sequences, less than 15% of them present only once. The source was PBMCs from blood, collected 11 to 12 days after vaccination. The receptors were gathered from a man aged 50-59 years who received an inactivated influenza vaccine.

Of note for this clonotype: A much larger clone lies one base from this, so it may be a read error. The genes are TRBV11-2 and TRBJ2-7; D unclear. The CDR3 runs 12 residues. The V gene's germline CDR1 is SGHAT and CDR2 FQNNGV. The V and J ends lost 0 bases and 4 bases respectively, with 4 bases between them. CDR3 in amino acids: CASSLDWYEQYF. For the CDR3, the DNA is TGTGCCAGCAGCTTAGACTGGTACGAGCAGTACTTC.

The sample holds a few counts of this clonotype. The chain joins TRBV10-2 to TRBJ2-5; 11 bases fit TRBD2. With V trimmed by 7 bases and J by 4 bases, 5 bases remained unmatched. This CDR3 has 14 amino acids. Germline CDR1 reads WSHSY; CDR2 reads SAAADI. This CDR3 reads CASKGTSGGETQYF. The CDR3 DNA reads as TGCGCCAGCAAAGGGACTAGCGGAGGAGAGACCCAGTACTTC.

V gene TRBV7-2 combines with J gene TRBJ2-2, with TRBD2 matching over 10 bases. V lost 5 bases to trimming and J lost 0 bases; unmatched junction nucleotides: 0. Germline CDR1 SGHTA, CDR2 FQGNSA. This CDR3 region has 15 residues. CDR3 protein: CASSTSGANTGELFF. As DNA, the CDR3 is TGTGCCAGCAGCACTAGCGGGGCGAACACCGGGGAGCTGTTTTTT. Combining the CDR3 with reference TRBV7-2 and TRBJ2-2 gives the whole variable domain GAGVSQSPSNKVTEKGKDVELRCDPISGHTALYWYRQSLGQGLEFLIYFQGNSAPDKSGLPSDRFSAERTGGSVSTLTIQRTQQEDSAVYLCASSTSGANTGELFFGEGSRLTVL.

Only a few counts were recorded for this clonotype. In nucleotides, the CDR3 is TGCGCCAGCACTCCGGGACTAGCGACAGATACGCAGTATTTT. It encodes CASTPGLATDTQYF. The chain is built from TRBV10-1 and TRBJ2-3; 10 nucleotides align to TRBD2. Per germline, CDR1 WNHNN and CDR2 SYGVQD (reference sequence). The CDR3 runs 14 residues. Trimming cost V 7 bases and J 3 bases; bases outside gene matches: 4.

The chain employs TRBV7-2 and TRBJ1-6; D is unresolved. The CDR3 is 15 amino acids. CDR1 and CDR2 (germline): SGHTA, FQGNSA. Between the trimmed V and J ends, which lost 5 bases and 6 bases, there was a span of 14 bases. CDR3 coding DNA: TGTGCCAGCAGCCTCCTCCCGGGTAGTAATTCACCCCTCCACTTT. Translation: CASSLLPGSNSPLHF. Filled out from reference TRBV7-2 and TRBJ1-6, the complete variable domain reads GAGVSQSPSNKVTEKGKDVELRCDPISGHTALYWYRQSLGQGLEFLIYFQGNSAPDKSGLPSDRFSAERTGGSVSTLTIQRTQQEDSAVYLCASSLLPGSNSPLHFGNGTRLTVT.

CDR3 region: CASSDARGSDEQFF. The CDR3, as DNA: TGTGCCAGCAGCGACGCTCGGGGGAGCGATGAGCAGTTCTTC. V and J are TRBV5-4 and TRBJ2-1; D might be TRBD2 (6 bases). Germline CDR1 is SGHNT and CDR2 is YYREEE (reference sequence). Trimming pared 4 bases from V and 8 bases from J, leaving 16 bases between. This CDR3 comprises 14 residues.

The rearrangement uses TRBV29-1 and TRBJ2-1, with D perhaps being TRBD1 or TRBD2 (6 bases each). The length of the CDR3 is 15 residues. The germline CDR1 and CDR2 sequences are SQVTM and ANQGSEA. Trimming shortened V by 7 bases and J by 1 base, and 17 bases separated the two germline ends. The CDR3 nucleotides read TGCAGCGCGGCAGGTGGGGGGCTTTCCTACAATGAGCAGTTCTTC. This sequence encodes CSAAGGGLSYNEQFF.

This clonotype was picked up many times. The chain couples TRBV20-1 to TRBJ2-3; D possibly corresponds to TRBD1 (6 bases). Germline CDR1 reads DFQATT; CDR2 reads SNEGSKA (reference sequence). This CDR3 comprises 13 residues. The V and J ends lost 4 bases and 0 bases respectively, with 8 bases between them. The CDR3 is CSATGVSTDTQYF. The DNA of the CDR3 is TGCAGTGCTACAGGGGTGAGCACAGATACGCAGTATTTT.

The CDR3 region is CASSVAPDRVGEQYF. CDR3 coding DNA: TGTGCCAGCAGCGTCGCCCCCGACAGGGTGGGCGAGCAGTACTTC. The gene calls are TRBV9 and TRBJ2-7; TRBD1 aligns across 7 bases. V shed 2 bases and J 6 bases; nucleotides not matched to a gene: 11. This CDR3 contains 15 residues. CDR1 is SGDLS, CDR2 YYNGEE, per germline.

The rearrangement joins TRBV20-1 to TRBJ1-1, with D possibly being TRBD1 (6 bases). V shed 1 base and J shed 4 bases, with 13 bases lying between them. The CDR3 is made up of 14 amino acids. Germline CDR1 DFQATT, CDR2 SNEGSKA (reference sequence). In DNA, the CDR3 is TGCAGTGCTAGAGTCGGGGGGCCGAGCACTGAAGCTTTCTTT. This translates into CSARVGGPSTEAFF.

The rearrangement joins TRBV10-3 to TRBJ2-7; TRBD1 agrees at 11 bases. V lost 2 bases and J lost 6; bases outside the gene matches: 3. Germline CDR1 ENHRY, CDR2 SYGVKD. The CDR3 consists of 14 residues. CDR3 amino acids: CAISEGQGAFEQYF. Here the CDR3 DNA reads TGTGCCATCAGTGAGGGACAGGGGGCTTTCGAGCAGTACTTC.

The chain combines TRBV5-6 with TRBJ2-7; D possibly corresponds to TRBD2 (5 bases). The CDR3 has 13 amino acids. Per germline, CDR1 SGHDT and CDR2 YYEEEE. Trimming cost V 0 bases and J 7 bases, with 11 bases left between them. The CDR3: CASSLGGSWEQYF. The CDR3 DNA is TGTGCCAGCAGCTTGGGTGGGAGTTGGGAGCAGTACTTC. The whole variable domain, filled in from reference TRBV5-6 and TRBJ2-7, reads DAGVTQSPTHLIKTRGQQVTLRCSPKSGHDTVSWYQQALGQGPQFIFQYYEEEERQRGNFPDRFSGHQFPNYSSELNVNALLLGDSALYLCASSLGGSWEQYFGPGTRLTVT.

The chain employs TRBV10-3 and TRBJ1-1, with a possible D match to TRBD1 (5 bases). V lost 6 bases and J 11 bases, leaving 28 bases between the germline ends. The CDR3 has 16 amino acids. In germline, CDR1 is ENHRY, CDR2 SYGVKD. CDR3 DNA sequence: TGTGCCATCAGGGAGACACGCGAAGGGTGGGGACGCGGTGCTTTCTTT. It specifies CAIRETREGWGRGAFF.

This clonotype was seen many times. V usage is TRBV14 and J usage is TRBJ2-1; D might be TRBD2 (6 bases). This CDR3 has 19 amino acids. Between the trimmed V and J ends, which lost 1 base and 0 bases, there was a span of 19 bases. Germline V gene sequence: CDR1 SGHDN, CDR2 FVKESK. The CDR3 here is CASSQVGGEKLGSYNEQFF. In nucleotides, the CDR3 is TGTGCCAGCAGCCAAGTCGGAGGGGAAAAGCTGGGCTCCTACAATGAGCAGTTCTTC.

The chain couples TRBV18 to TRBJ2-1; 7 positions match TRBD1. The CDR3 covers 13 residues. CDR1 is KGHSH and CDR2 is LQKENI in the germline V gene. Trimming removed 2 bases from V and 9 bases from J; junction bases left unmatched: 4. This chain's CDR3 is CASSPTQGREQFF. CDR3 bases: TGTGCCAGCTCACCAACACAGGGGCGTGAGCAGTTCTTC.

This chain joins TRBV4-3 and TRBJ1-2; D is undetermined. Germline CDR1 and CDR2: LGHNA and YSLEER. V gave up 4 bases and J gave up 8 bases, with 14 bases separating them. There are 13 residues in the CDR3. The CDR3 coding sequence is TGCGCCAGCAGCCCTGAACCTATCCAGGGCTACACCTTC. This encodes CASSPEPIQGYTF.

This clonotype showed up just a few times. The DNA for the CDR3 is TGTGCCAGTAGTGACGTACTAGAGAGTTATGCAGATACGCAGTATTTT. This sequence encodes CASSDVLESYADTQYF. This rearrangement joins TRBV19 to TRBJ2-3, with D possibly TRBD2 on 5 matching bases. The V gene's germline CDR1 is LNHDA and CDR2 SQIVND (reference sequence). V lost 5 bases, J lost 4 bases, and 19 bases lay in between. The CDR3 is made up of 16 amino acids. Based on the CDR3 plus reference TRBV19 and TRBJ2-3, the full variable domain is DGGITQSPKYLFRKEGQNVTLSCEQNLNHDAMYWYRQDPGQGLRLIYYSQIVNDFQKGDIAEGYSVSREKKESFPLTVTSAQKNPTAFYLCASSDVLESYADTQYFGPGTRLTVL.

Many counts were recorded for this clonotype. This chain links TRBV5-1 with TRBJ2-5; D gene unclear. This CDR3 is built from 14 residues. The germline gives CDR1 SGHRS, CDR2 YFSETQ. V was trimmed by 4 bases and J by 4 bases, leaving 14 bases between them. The CDR3 nucleotides are TGCGCCAGCAGCCAGGATGGGATCAGAGAGACCCAGTACTTC. Amino acids: CASSQDGIRETQYF.

The chain couples TRBV29-1 to TRBJ2-1; no clear D gene. Germline V gene sequence: CDR1 SQVTM, CDR2 ANQGSEA. Deletions cut 1 base from V and 4 bases from J, with 2 bases between. The CDR3 has 11 amino acids. In DNA form, the CDR3 reads TGCAGCGTTGAAGTATACAATGAGCAGTTCTTC. It yields the protein CSVEVYNEQFF.

The V and J genes are TRBV6-5 and TRBJ2-1, with D perhaps matching TRBD1 or TRBD2 (5 bases each). V dropped 6 bases and J dropped 9 bases, with 21 bases sitting between them. CDR1 is MNHEY, CDR2 SVGAGI, per germline. The CDR3 has 15 residues. Here the CDR3 DNA reads TGTGCCAGCAGCTACGGGAATCAGGGTTTCGGTGAGCAGTTCTTC. It is translated as CASSYGNQGFGEQFF.

V is TRBV3-1 and J is TRBJ1-6, with D unresolved. The CDR3 covers 16 residues. Germline CDR1 and CDR2: LGHDT and YNNKEL (reference sequence). V was clipped by 0 bases and J by 6 bases, with 12 bases between them. CDR3 DNA: TGTGCCAGCAGCCAAGATTTGGACCGGCTTAATTCACCCCTCCACTTT. This encodes CASSQDLDRLNSPLHF.

This clonotype was seen a few times. V and J are TRBV28 and TRBJ2-1; TRBD2 is a possible D gene (5 bases). Trimming pared 3 bases from V and 4 bases from J, leaving 13 bases between. The CDR3 is 15 residues long. Germline V gene sequence: CDR1 MDHEN, CDR2 SYDVKM. The CDR3 is CASSFTPREYNEQFF. In DNA, the CDR3 is TGTGCCAGCAGTTTTACCCCACGGGAATACAATGAGCAGTTCTTC.

The chain has TRBV2 and TRBJ2-3; D ambiguous. The V end was cut by 0 bases, the J end by 7 bases, with 8 bases between. The germline CDR1 and CDR2 sequences are SNHLY and FYNNEI. This CDR3 contains 13 residues. CDR3 sequence reads: CASSEALRNTQYF. CDR3 coding DNA: TGTGCCAGCAGTGAAGCGCTGAGAAATACGCAGTATTTT.

The chain links TRBV5-1 to TRBJ1-4, with no clear D. The CDR3 length is 14 residues. Germline V gene sequence: CDR1 SGHRS, CDR2 YFSETQ. Trimming removed 0 bases at V and 7 bases at J, with 10 bases between. Written as DNA, the CDR3 is TGCGCCAGCAGCTTGGATCCGTTACCTGAAAAACTGTTTTTT. It yields the protein CASSLDPLPEKLFF.

This rearrangement joins TRBV7-8 to TRBJ1-2; TRBD1 agrees at 11 bases. The CDR3 covers 15 residues. V was clipped by 1 base and J by 5 bases; unmatched bases: 3. In germline, CDR1 is SGHVS, CDR2 FQNEAQ. The CDR3 protein is CASSLEGTGGYGYTF. The CDR3 coding sequence is TGTGCCAGCAGCTTAGAGGGGACAGGGGGGTATGGCTACACCTTC.

There are a few counts of this clonotype. V and J are TRBV4-1 and TRBJ2-5, with TRBD2 matching over 9 bases. Germline CDR1 reads MGHRA; CDR2 reads YSYEKL. V dropped 0 bases and J dropped 1; count of bases not matched to a gene: 15. This CDR3 has 20 residues. CDR3 sequence: CASSQDPPSGAIVPQETQYF. In nucleotides, the CDR3 is TGCGCCAGCAGCCAAGATCCCCCTAGCGGGGCCATCGTTCCCCAAGAGACCCAGTACTTC.

This clonotype was detected only a few times. The chain carries TRBV28 and TRBJ2-7, with D uncertain. V shed 6 bases and J shed 6 bases, with 18 bases lying between them. The CDR3 is made up of 14 amino acids. CDR1 is MDHEN, CDR2 SYDVKM, per germline. The CDR3 DNA sequence: TGTGCCAGCAGCTTGGGCTTATTGTGGTCCGAGCAGTACTTC. Its translation: CASSLGLLWSEQYF.

The chain carries TRBV3-1 and TRBJ2-2; TRBD1 agrees at 10 bases. There are 16 residues in the CDR3. The germline gives CDR1 LGHDT, CDR2 YNNKEL (reference sequence). J gave up 2 bases and V 5 bases, and 5 bases lay outside the gene matches. CDR3 sequence reads: CASSDRDRGNTGELFF. CDR3 nucleotides: TGTGCCAGCAGCGACCGGGACAGGGGTAACACCGGGGAGCTGTTTTTT. The variable domain in full, with the rest retrieved from reference TRBV3-1 and TRBJ2-2, is DTAVSQTPKYLVTQMGNDKSIKCEQNLGHDTMYWYKQDSKKFLKIMFSYNNKELIINETVPNRFSPKSPDKAHLNLHINSLELGDSAVYFCASSDRDRGNTGELFFGEGSRLTVL.

The rearrangement uses TRBV4-3 and TRBJ2-1; D remains unclear. This CDR3 has 15 amino acids. Germline CDR1 is LGHNA and CDR2 is YSLEER. Trimming left V 1 base short and J 5 bases short, with 12 bases between. CDR3 sequence: CASSQAWFGDNEQFF. In DNA form, the CDR3 reads TGCGCCAGCAGCCAAGCGTGGTTCGGAGACAATGAGCAGTTCTTC.

This chain joins TRBV5-1 and TRBJ2-1; D is perhaps TRBD1 (5 bases). Trimming pared 2 bases from V and 10 bases from J, leaving 16 bases between. The germline CDR1 and CDR2 sequences are SGHRS and YFSETQ. The CDR3 has 14 amino acids. The CDR3 sequence is CASSLKFQGWEQFF. CDR3 in DNA: TGCGCCAGCAGCTTAAAATTTCAGGGATGGGAGCAGTTCTTC.

This chain joins TRBV28 and TRBJ1-5, with D unresolved. CDR3 size: 15 residues. Trimming removed 7 bases from V and 3 bases from J, with 16 bases in between. The germline CDR1 and CDR2 sequences are MDHEN and SYDVKM. The CDR3 DNA sequence: TGTGCCAGCATCCCGACGGACGGCTACAATCAGCCCCAGCATTTT. Its translation is CASIPTDGYNQPQHF.

The V and J genes are TRBV20-1 and TRBJ2-7, with D uncertain. Per germline, CDR1 DFQATT and CDR2 SNEGSKA (reference sequence). V was trimmed by 1 base and J by 3 bases, leaving 10 bases between them. The CDR3 spans 13 residues. The CDR3, as DNA: TGCAGTGCTAGAGGTGTCAGAAACTACGAGCAGTACTTC. Translated: CSARGVRNYEQYF.